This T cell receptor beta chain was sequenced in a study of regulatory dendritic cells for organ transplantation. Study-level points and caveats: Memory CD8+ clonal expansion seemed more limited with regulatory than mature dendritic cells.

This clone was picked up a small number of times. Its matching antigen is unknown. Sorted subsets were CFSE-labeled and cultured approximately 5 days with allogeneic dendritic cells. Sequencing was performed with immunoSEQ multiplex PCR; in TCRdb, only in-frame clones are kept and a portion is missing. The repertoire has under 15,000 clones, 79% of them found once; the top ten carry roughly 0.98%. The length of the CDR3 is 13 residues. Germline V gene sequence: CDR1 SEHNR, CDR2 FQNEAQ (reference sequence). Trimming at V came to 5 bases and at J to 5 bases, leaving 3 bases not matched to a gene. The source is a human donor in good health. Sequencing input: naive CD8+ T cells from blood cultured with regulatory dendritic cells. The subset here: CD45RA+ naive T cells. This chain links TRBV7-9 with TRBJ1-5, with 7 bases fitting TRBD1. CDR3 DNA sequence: TGTGCCAGCAGCCCCGACAGGGATCAGCCCCAGCATTTT. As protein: CASSPDRDQPQHF.